Below are 16 T cell receptor beta chains sequenced from a single sample in a study of cytomegalovirus exposure and HLA in healthy donors. In the PCR, 60 Vbeta and 13 Jbeta primers were used. Data came from immunoSEQ multiplex PCR; TCRdb stores just in-frame clones and leaves some out. The sample totals approximately 110,000 clones; its top ten clones hold about 0.59%. Sequencing was performed on PBMCs. The source is a man aged 50 to 59 in good health and CMV-seronegative.

The CDR3 DNA reads TGTGCCAGCAGCTTGGGGGCGACAGGGGAAGAGACCCAGTACTTC. It encodes CASSLGATGEETQYF. The chain is built from TRBV5-4 and TRBJ2-5, with TRBD1 matching over 8 bases. There are 15 residues in the CDR3. V gave up 0 bases and J gave up 3 bases; unmatched junction bases: 4. Germline V gives CDR1 SGHNT, CDR2 YYREEE (reference sequence).

The chain is built from TRBV6-5 and TRBJ1-1, with TRBD1 identical over 7 bases. The junction had 7 bases not matched to a gene; V was cut back by 4 bases and J by 5 bases. The CDR3 spans 14 residues. The germline gives CDR1 MNHEY, CDR2 SVGAGI. CDR3 DNA sequence: TGTGCCAGCAGTTTCTCCAGGGGGGTGACTGAAGCTTTCTTT. Translation: CASSFSRGVTEAFF.

This rearrangement joins TRBV5-5 to TRBJ1-1; tentative D call: TRBD1 (5 bases). This CDR3 spans 13 amino acids. Germline CDR1 is SGHKS and CDR2 is YYEKEE (reference sequence). The V and J ends lost 4 bases and 4 bases respectively, with 11 bases between them. The CDR3 coding sequence is TGTGCCAGCAGCCGCGTTGGGGCCACTGAAGCTTTCTTT. Translating it yields CASSRVGATEAFF. The entire variable domain, with the rest obtained from reference TRBV5-5 and TRBJ1-1, is as follows: DAGVTQSPTHLIKTRGQQVTLRCSPISGHKSVSWYQQVLGQGPQFIFQYYEKEERGRGNFPDRFSARQFPNYSSELNVNALLLGDSALYLCASSRVGATEAFFGQGTRLTVV.

The chain recombines TRBV4-1 with TRBJ1-4, with TRBD1 identical over 8 bases. Germline values: CDR1 MGHRA, CDR2 YSYEKL. V trimming: 3 bases; J trimming: 6 bases; junction bases outside the gene matches: 6. The CDR3 sequence is 15 residues long. The chain's CDR3 is CASSHPGTGHEKLFF. The DNA of the CDR3 is TGCGCCAGCAGCCACCCCGGGACAGGCCATGAAAAACTGTTTTTT.

V gene TRBV7-8 combines with J gene TRBJ2-5; 7 bases agree with TRBD1. The CDR3 is 14 residues long. Germline CDR1 reads SGHVS; CDR2 reads FQNEAQ. The junction had 4 bases not matched to a gene; V was cut back by 1 base and J by 5 bases. CDR3 loop: CASSLVGGRETQYF. For the CDR3, the DNA is TGTGCCAGCAGCTTAGTAGGGGGCAGGGAGACCCAGTACTTC. Full variable domain (rest looked up from reference TRBV7-8 and TRBJ2-5): GAGVSQSPRYKVAKRGQDVALRCDPISGHVSLFWYQQALGQGPEFLTYFQNEAQLDKSGLPSDRFFAERPEGSVSTLKIQRTQQEDSAVYLCASSLVGGRETQYFGPGTRLLVL.

The V gene is TRBV6-1, the J gene TRBJ1-2; 12 positions match TRBD1. CDR1 MNHNS and CDR2 SASEGT come from the germline V gene. The V and J ends lost 2 bases and 4 bases, in that order; junction bases with no gene match: 8. The CDR3 has 17 residues. CDR3 nucleotides: TGTGCCAGCAGTGAAACCGGGACAGGGGGCTCTGGCTATGGCTACACCTTC. This encodes CASSETGTGGSGYGYTF.

Here the CDR3 DNA reads TGCAGCGTTGCGTGGGGCAACACTGAAGCTTTCTTT. It encodes CSVAWGNTEAFF. V gene TRBV29-1 combines with J gene TRBJ1-1; TRBD1 might be the D (5 bases). The CDR3 is 12 amino acids. V lost 4 bases and J lost 2, with 8 bases in between. Germline CDR1 SQVTM, CDR2 ANQGSEA.

The chain joins TRBV5-4 to TRBJ1-1; weak D call: TRBD1 (6 bases). CDR3 size: 16 residues. Germline V lookup: CDR1 SGHNT, CDR2 YYREEE (reference sequence). Trimming removed 4 bases at V and 4 bases at J, with 20 bases between. The CDR3 DNA follows: TGTGCCAGCAGCGGGGGCCGGGACCTTAGGGCCACTGAAGCTTTCTTT. This codes for CASSGGRDLRATEAFF.

The chain uses TRBV9 and TRBJ2-2; 7 positions match TRBD1. Germline loops: CDR1 SGDLS, CDR2 YYNGEE. V shed 4 bases and J 5 bases; nucleotides not matched to a gene: 2. The CDR3 loop spans 13 amino acids. Here the CDR3 DNA reads TGTGCCAGCAGCATACAGGGGACCGGGGAGCTGTTTTTT. This encodes CASSIQGTGELFF.

The gene calls are TRBV6-5 and TRBJ1-1; tentative D call: TRBD1 (5 bases). Trimming shortened V by 0 bases and J by 4 bases, and 9 bases separated the two germline ends. The germline V gene encodes CDR1 MNHEY and CDR2 SVGAGI. There are 14 residues in the CDR3. CDR3 sequence reads: CASSYSGQITEAFF. The CDR3 bases are TGTGCCAGCAGTTACTCGGGGCAGATCACTGAAGCTTTCTTT.

J is TRBJ1-4 and V is TRBV4-3, with D unresolved. CDR3 size: 14 residues. Germline loops: CDR1 LGHNA, CDR2 YSLEER. V lost 0 bases and J 6 bases, leaving 8 bases between the germline ends. The DNA of the CDR3 is TGCGCCAGCAGCCAAGACTTGGCGGATGAAAAACTGTTTTTT. This codes for CASSQDLADEKLFF.

This chain connects TRBV7-3 to TRBJ2-3, with D maybe TRBD1 (5 bases). Trimming cost V 0 bases and J 0 bases, with 13 bases left between them. Germline values: CDR1 SGHTA, CDR2 FQGTGA. This CDR3 contains 17 residues. CDR3 nucleotides: TGTGCCAGCAGCTTAACCGGGCGGACATCTAGCACAGATACGCAGTATTTT. Its protein is CASSLTGRTSSTDTQYF.

CDR3 sequence: CASSLGDRGSEQYF. DNA for the CDR3: TGTGCCAGCAGCTTAGGGGACAGGGGCAGCGAGCAGTACTTC. The chain links TRBV7-6 to TRBJ2-7, with 10 bases matching TRBD1. The CDR3 extends over 14 amino acids. The V gene's germline CDR1 is SGHVS and CDR2 FNYEAQ. Trimming cost V 1 base and J 6 bases; bases outside gene matches: 3. Drawing the rest from reference TRBV7-6 and TRBJ2-7, the complete variable domain is GAGVSQSPRYKVTKRGQDVALRCDPISGHVSLYWYRQALGQGPEFLTYFNYEAQQDKSGLPNDRFSAERPEGSISTLTIQRTEQRDSAMYRCASSLGDRGSEQYFGPGTRLTVT.

This chain links TRBV5-1 with TRBJ2-5; no clear D gene. CDR1 SGHRS and CDR2 YFSETQ come from the germline V gene. CDR3 length: 14 amino acids. The germline V and J ends were trimmed by 0 bases and 5 bases, with 11 bases remaining between them. CDR3 in DNA: TGCGCCAGCAGCTTGGGAATGAACATGGAGACCCAGTACTTC. This codes for CASSLGMNMETQYF.

V usage is TRBV19 and J usage is TRBJ2-5, with 11 nucleotides matching TRBD1. Looked up from germline, CDR1 is LNHDA and CDR2 is SQIVND (reference sequence). This CDR3 has 15 amino acids. V lost 5 bases to trimming and J lost 4 bases; unmatched junction nucleotides: 6. The CDR3 reads CASSRTGGVGETQYF. CDR3 bases: TGTGCCAGTAGTCGGACAGGGGGCGTAGGAGAGACCCAGTACTTC.

V usage is TRBV28 and J usage is TRBJ1-1; TRBD1 agrees at 8 bases. The germline CDR1 and CDR2 sequences are MDHEN and SYDVKM. The trim removed 6 bases at V and 3 bases at J, leaving 6 bases unmatched. This CDR3 comprises 14 residues. The CDR3 region is CASRGQVYDTEAFF. The CDR3 bases are TGTGCCAGCAGGGGACAGGTCTACGACACTGAAGCTTTCTTT.